Shown below are 29 T cell receptor beta chains from a single sample sequenced in a study of T cell repertoires in cytomegalovirus infection. Each CDR3 protein gets one entry after TCRdb re-called the reads with MiXCR. The table has 350,000 to 450,000 distinct CDR3 sequences, around a sixth seen once. The specimen sequenced was PBMCs. The receptors were gathered from a human donor in good health (CMV status not recorded). Some clones in this sample may be carry-over from other donors' samples.

The J gene is TRBJ2-3, the V gene TRBV29-1; 14 bases line up with TRBD2. Looked up from germline, CDR1 is SQVTM and CDR2 is ANQGSEA. V gave up 6 bases and J gave up 4 bases; unmatched junction bases: 3. CDR3 length: 14 residues. CDR3 region: CSVRLAGGPDTQYF. CDR3 coding DNA: TGCAGCGTGAGACTAGCGGGGGGGCCAGATACGCAGTATTTT.

This clonotype was observed a few times. The chain couples TRBV29-1 to TRBJ2-2, with 8 bases matching TRBD2. J lost 2 bases, V lost 6 bases, and 5 bases had no gene match. CDR3 length equals 14 residues. Germline-derived CDR1 and CDR2 are SQVTM and ANQGSEA. The chain's CDR3 is CSVQLAVNTGELFF. The CDR3 DNA is TGCAGCGTCCAACTAGCGGTTAACACCGGGGAGCTGTTTTTT.

This clonotype appeared many times. The V call is TRBV7-9, the J call TRBJ1-3; no clear D. Germline V gene data show CDR1 as SEHNR and CDR2 as FQNEAQ (reference sequence). V shed 1 base and J shed 9 bases, with 7 bases lying between them. The length of the CDR3 is 12 residues. CDR3 coding DNA: TGTGCCAGCAGCTTAGGAGGATTCACCATATATTTT. This gives the protein CASSLGGFTIYF.

This clonotype was seen ten or more times. The chain combines TRBV7-2 with TRBJ1-1; D is unresolved. Germline V gene sequence: CDR1 SGHTA, CDR2 FQGNSA. CDR3 length: 14 residues. V was trimmed by 2 bases and J by 7 bases, leaving 14 bases between them. The CDR3 is CASSLRQLAGEAFF. The CDR3 DNA reads TGTGCCAGCAGCTTAAGGCAACTAGCGGGTGAAGCTTTCTTT.

The chain carries TRBV20-1 and TRBJ2-3, with D unclear. CDR3 size: 14 residues. The germline V and J ends were trimmed by 7 bases and 0 bases, with 14 bases remaining between them. Germline V gene lookup returns CDR1 DFQATT and CDR2 SNEGSKA (reference sequence). This chain's CDR3 is CSVLSMPSTDTQYF. CDR3 coding DNA: TGCAGTGTCTTGTCTATGCCTAGCACAGATACGCAGTATTTT.

V is TRBV5-1 and J is TRBJ2-7; 9 nucleotides align to TRBD2. The CDR3 length is 15 residues. The V gene end was trimmed by 0 bases and the J gene end by 1 base; junction bases not matched to a gene: 2. CDR1 and CDR2 (germline): SGHRS, YFSETQ. The CDR3 DNA reads TGCGCCAGCAGCTTGGGCGGGGGGGGTTCCTACGAGCAGTACTTC. Protein sequence: CASSLGGGGSYEQYF. Based on the CDR3 plus reference TRBV5-1 and TRBJ2-7, the full variable domain is KAGVTQTPRYLIKTRGQQVTLSCSPISGHRSVSWYQQTPGQGLQFLFEYFSETQRNKGNFPGRFSGRQFSNSRSEMNVSTLELGDSALYLCASSLGGGGSYEQYFGPGTRLTVT.

This clonotype was seen repeatedly, ten times or more. The rearrangement uses TRBV7-2 and TRBJ2-3, with D possibly being TRBD2 (5 bases). This CDR3 has 15 residues. Trimming took off 5 bases at V and 2 bases at J, with 14 bases between the two ends. From germline, CDR1 is SGHTA and CDR2 FQGNSA. The DNA for the CDR3 is TGTGCCAGCAGCCCGGGGATCGGGGACACAGATACGCAGTATTTT. Its translation: CASSPGIGDTDTQYF.

The chain uses TRBV7-2 and TRBJ1-5, with D tentatively TRBD1 (6 bases). V gave up 4 bases and J gave up 7 bases, with 17 bases separating them. The CDR3 contains 15 residues. Germline V gives CDR1 SGHTA, CDR2 FQGNSA. CDR3 residues: CASSSSTGLVQPQHF. Written as DNA, the CDR3 is TGTGCCAGCAGCTCATCGACAGGCTTGGTGCAGCCCCAGCATTTT.

This clonotype was seen repeatedly, ten times or more. The rearrangement joins TRBV11-2 to TRBJ1-5; no firm D call. Germline CDR1 SGHAT, CDR2 FQNNGV. V shed 3 bases and J shed 3 bases, with 6 bases lying between them. The CDR3 runs to 13 residues. Here the CDR3 reads CASSLSYNQPQHF. The DNA for the CDR3 is TGTGCCAGCAGCTTGAGTTACAATCAGCCCCAGCATTTT.

The V gene is TRBV5-1, the J gene TRBJ2-2; D call uncertain. With 0 bases removed from V and 0 bases from J, the gap between germline ends came to 9 bases. The CDR3 consists of 16 residues. Per germline, CDR1 SGHRS and CDR2 YFSETQ. The CDR3 here is CASSLGALANTGELFF. The CDR3 DNA reads TGCGCCAGCAGCTTGGGGGCGCTAGCGAACACCGGGGAGCTGTTTTTT.

This clonotype has more than one count but fewer than ten. J is TRBJ1-1 and V is TRBV10-3; D uncertain. CDR3 size: 13 residues. Germline CDR1 and CDR2: ENHRY and SYGVKD. V lost 7 bases, J lost 8 bases, and 17 bases lay in between. The CDR3 DNA reads as TGTGCCATCACCCGAGACGACCGGTCCGAAGCTTTCTTT. Protein product: CAITRDDRSEAFF.

The chain uses TRBV3-1 and TRBJ1-4, with a tentative D call TRBD1 (6 bases). CDR3 length: 16 amino acids. Germline-derived CDR1 and CDR2 are LGHDT and YNNKEL (reference sequence). V was shortened by 6 bases and J by 5 bases, with 19 bases between the two germline ends. The CDR3 loop reads CASSSGTLVLNEKLFF. The DNA for the CDR3 is TGTGCCAGCAGTTCCGGGACACTCGTCCTAAATGAAAAACTGTTTTTT.

The chain links TRBV3-1 to TRBJ2-5; unclear D gene. Trimming shortened V by 1 base and J by 2 bases, and 5 bases separated the two germline ends. The CDR3 is made up of 13 amino acids. The germline gives CDR1 LGHDT, CDR2 YNNKEL (reference sequence). CDR3 in DNA: TGTGCCAGCAGCCAAGCAGTACAAGAGACCCAGTACTTC. This codes for CASSQAVQETQYF.

This chain connects TRBV20-1 to TRBJ2-1; the match to TRBD2 covers 9 bases. Germline CDR1 and CDR2: DFQATT and SNEGSKA (reference sequence). This CDR3 has 14 residues. V was clipped by 5 bases and J by 4 bases; unmatched bases: 6. As DNA, the CDR3 is TGCAGTGCTCGTAGCGGGGGCCTTTACAATGAGCAGTTCTTC. It specifies CSARSGGLYNEQFF.

V gene TRBV5-1 combines with J gene TRBJ2-5; the match to TRBD2 covers 10 bases. Germline values: CDR1 SGHRS, CDR2 YFSETQ. Trimming cost V 4 bases and J 5 bases; bases outside gene matches: 14. CDR3 length: 17 residues. DNA of the CDR3: TGCGCCAGCAGCCCTGGCGCTAGCGGGAGATGGGTGGAGACCCAGTACTTC. Its translation is CASSPGASGRWVETQYF.

The chain uses TRBV4-1 and TRBJ1-5; the D gene is possibly TRBD1 (5 bases). CDR1 MGHRA and CDR2 YSYEKL come from the germline V gene. The CDR3 totals 16 residues. V lost 2 bases and J lost 6, with 17 bases in between. As DNA, the CDR3 is TGCGCCAGCAGCCAAAGTGCGGGGACCGTAGGTCAGCCCCAGCATTTT. Translating it yields CASSQSAGTVGQPQHF.

This clonotype was recorded many times. The chain links TRBV7-6 to TRBJ2-5; perhaps D is TRBD1 or TRBD2 (6 bases each). This CDR3 is 15 amino acids long. Germline-derived CDR1 and CDR2 are SGHVS and FNYEAQ. Trimming left V 1 base short and J 7 bases short, with 16 bases between. CDR3 residues: CASSLGEPGASTQYF. The CDR3 DNA reads TGTGCCAGCAGCTTAGGAGAGCCGGGGGCCTCGACCCAGTACTTC.

This clonotype was recorded many times. CDR3 sequence (DNA): TGTGCCAGCAGCTTAGGAAATACAGCGGGTGAGCAGTTCTTC. This encodes CASSLGNTAGEQFF. The chain recombines TRBV7-2 with TRBJ2-1, with D possibly being TRBD2 (6 bases). Germline assignment: CDR1 SGHTA and CDR2 FQGNSA. The ends were cut back, 1 base at V and 9 bases at J, with 13 bases in the middle. This CDR3 is built from 14 residues.

This clonotype has a handful of counts. This chain joins TRBV5-1 and TRBJ2-1; D perhaps matches TRBD2 (6 bases). This CDR3 is built from 14 residues. Trimming shortened V by 4 bases and J by 2 bases, and 10 bases separated the two germline ends. In germline, CDR1 is SGHRS, CDR2 YFSETQ. CDR3 sequence reads: CASSAGRPYNEQFF. The CDR3 bases are TGCGCCAGCAGCGCAGGGAGGCCCTACAATGAGCAGTTCTTC.

The table lists this clonotype with many counts. This chain connects TRBV7-7 to TRBJ2-7; D call uncertain. In germline, CDR1 is SSHAT, CDR2 FNYEAQ (reference sequence). V was pared by 1 base and J by 6 bases, with 10 bases between. The length of the CDR3 is 13 residues. The CDR3 loop reads CASSLDSLAEQYF. Here the CDR3 DNA reads TGTGCCAGCAGCTTAGATTCCCTGGCCGAGCAGTACTTC.

The count of this clonotype is one. CDR3 coding DNA: TGTGCCAGCAGTCGCTCGACAGGGGGAGTTTCGGCGTCCACCGGGGAGCTGTTTTTT. Translation: CASSRSTGGVSASTGELFF. This chain uses TRBV12-3 or TRBV12-4 with TRBJ2-2; TRBD1 matches 9 bases. CDR3 size: 19 residues. Trimming took 5 bases from V and 4 from J; bases not matched to a gene: 17.

CDR3 sequence reads: CSAPARNFYEQYF. DNA of the CDR3: TGCAGTGCCCCGGCTAGGAATTTCTACGAGCAGTACTTC. The chain couples TRBV20-1 to TRBJ2-7; D ambiguous. The V and J ends lost 6 bases and 3 bases respectively, with 15 bases between them. CDR1 and CDR2 (germline): DFQATT, SNEGSKA (reference sequence). The CDR3 consists of 13 residues.

In its sample, this clonotype was seen a few times. The chain uses TRBV12-3 or TRBV12-4 and TRBJ2-3, with TRBD2 identical over 7 bases. Unmatched junction bases numbered 20, after V lost 8 bases and J lost 3 bases. This CDR3 comprises 18 residues. The DNA for the CDR3 is TGTGCCAGCGCGAAACAGGTCGTTGCGGGAGATCTAACAGATACGCAGTATTTT. Translated, it gives CASAKQVVAGDLTDTQYF.

The gene calls are TRBV7-8 and TRBJ2-7; TRBD2 matches 10 bases. This CDR3 spans 15 amino acids. Germline V gene data show CDR1 as SGHVS and CDR2 as FQNEAQ. J lost 7 bases, V lost 1 base, and 7 bases had no gene match. This CDR3 reads CASSLGSGRAGEQYF. CDR3 bases: TGTGCCAGCAGCTTAGGGAGCGGGAGGGCCGGGGAGCAGTACTTC.

J is TRBJ2-3 and V is TRBV7-9; weak D call: TRBD2 (5 bases). Trimming left V 3 bases short and J 9 bases short, with 31 bases between. The CDR3 is 19 residues long. Germline lookup yields CDR1 SEHNR and CDR2 FQNEAQ (reference sequence). The DNA of the CDR3 is TGTGCCAGCAGCTTGACCACCAGTAGCTTGGTGGTCGGGAAAGGAACGCAGTATTTT. It yields the protein CASSLTTSSLVVGKGTQYF.

The chain employs TRBV30 and TRBJ1-5; D might be TRBD1 (5 bases). The CDR3 has 16 residues. Germline CDR1 GTSNPN, CDR2 SVGIG (reference sequence). Trimming pared 0 bases from V and 0 bases from J, leaving 12 bases between. CDR3 bases: TGTGCCTGGAGTGTACCTCAGGGCTATAGCAATCAGCCCCAGCATTTT. Translating gives CAWSVPQGYSNQPQHF.

In its sample, this clonotype was seen a few times. J is TRBJ2-3 and V is TRBV19, with a weak D call TRBD1 (5 bases). The V gene lost 8 bases and the J gene lost 0 bases, with 12 bases spanning the gap. The length of the CDR3 is 14 residues. Germline values: CDR1 LNHDA, CDR2 SQIVND (reference sequence). Here the CDR3 reads CASSEQVSTDTQYF. For the CDR3, the DNA is TGTGCCAGTTCAGAACAGGTTAGCACAGATACGCAGTATTTT.

This clonotype was counted at least ten times. At one boundary the junction diverges from the germline segment, which might be a read error. The chain carries TRBV7-9 and TRBJ2-7, with 10 bases identical to TRBD1. Germline CDR1 reads SEHNR; CDR2 reads FQNEAQ (reference sequence). CDR3 length: 13 amino acids. The CDR3 nucleotides read TGTGCCAGCAGCTTCCAGGGGACAGGGGCCCCGGACTTC. The encoded protein is CASSFQGTGAPDF.

This clonotype was observed at least ten times. The chain combines TRBV11-2 with TRBJ2-3; no reliable D call. The CDR3 covers 14 residues. V was cut by 3 bases and J by 2 bases, with 9 bases left in between. Germline-derived CDR1 and CDR2 are SGHAT and FQNNGV. CDR3 amino acids: CASSLGFSTDTQYF. CDR3 nucleotide sequence: TGTGCCAGCAGCTTGGGGTTCTCCACAGATACGCAGTATTTT.